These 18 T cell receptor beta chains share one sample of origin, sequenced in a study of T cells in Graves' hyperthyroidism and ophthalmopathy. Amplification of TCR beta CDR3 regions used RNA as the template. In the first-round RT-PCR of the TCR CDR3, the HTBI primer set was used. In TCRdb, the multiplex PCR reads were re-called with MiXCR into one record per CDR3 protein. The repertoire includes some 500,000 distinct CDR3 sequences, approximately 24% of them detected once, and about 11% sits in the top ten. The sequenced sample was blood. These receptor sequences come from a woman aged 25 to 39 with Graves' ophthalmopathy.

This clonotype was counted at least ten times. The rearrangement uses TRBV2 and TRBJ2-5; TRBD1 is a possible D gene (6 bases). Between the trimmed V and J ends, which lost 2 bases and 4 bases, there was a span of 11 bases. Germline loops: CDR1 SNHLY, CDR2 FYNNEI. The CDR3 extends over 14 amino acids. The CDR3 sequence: CASSEFQGRETQYF. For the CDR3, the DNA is TGTGCCAGCAGTGAATTTCAGGGGCGAGAGACCCAGTACTTC.

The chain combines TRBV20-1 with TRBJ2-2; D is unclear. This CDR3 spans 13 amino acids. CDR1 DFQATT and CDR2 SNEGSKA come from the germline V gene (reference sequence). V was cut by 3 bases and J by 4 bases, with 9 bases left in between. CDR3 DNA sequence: TGCAGTGCTAGTTGGGATCGCACCGGGGAGCTGTTTTTT. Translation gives CSASWDRTGELFF.

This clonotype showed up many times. The CDR3 sequence is CATSRDLMVRTPQHF. As DNA, the CDR3 is TGTGCCACCAGCAGAGATCTGATGGTGAGAACGCCCCAGCATTTT. This sequence joins TRBV15 and TRBJ1-5, with D unresolved. Germline CDR1 reads LNHNV; CDR2 reads YYDKDF (reference sequence). The length of the CDR3 is 15 residues. Trimming left V 0 bases short and J 9 bases short, with 15 bases between. The full variable domain, with the rest looked up from reference TRBV15 and TRBJ1-5, is DAMVIQNPRYQVTQFGKPVTLSCSQTLNHNVMYWYQQKSSQAPKLLFHYYDKDFNNEADTPDNFQSRRPNTSFCFLDIRSPGLGDTAMYLCATSRDLMVRTPQHFGDGTRLSIL.

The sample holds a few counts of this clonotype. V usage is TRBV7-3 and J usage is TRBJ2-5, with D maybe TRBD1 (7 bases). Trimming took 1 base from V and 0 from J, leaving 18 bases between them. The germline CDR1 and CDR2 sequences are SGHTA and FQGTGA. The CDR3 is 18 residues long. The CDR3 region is CASSLKGGQTAHQETQYF. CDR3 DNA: TGTGCCAGCAGCTTAAAGGGGGGACAGACAGCACACCAAGAGACCCAGTACTTC.

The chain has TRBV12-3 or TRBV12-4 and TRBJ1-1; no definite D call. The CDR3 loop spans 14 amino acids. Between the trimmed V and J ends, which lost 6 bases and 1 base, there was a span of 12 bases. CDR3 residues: CASSSRGENTEAFF. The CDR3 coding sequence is TGTGCCAGCAGCTCCAGAGGAGAGAACACTGAAGCTTTCTTT.

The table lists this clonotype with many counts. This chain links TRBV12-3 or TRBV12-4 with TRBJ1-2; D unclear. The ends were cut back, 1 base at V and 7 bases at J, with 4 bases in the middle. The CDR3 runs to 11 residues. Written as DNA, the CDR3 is TGTGCCAGCAGTTTAGGGACTGGCTACACCTTC. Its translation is CASSLGTGYTF.

Written as DNA, the CDR3 is TGCAGTGCCACATGGAAACTTAACACTGAAGCTTTCTTT. It specifies CSATWKLNTEAFF. V and J are TRBV20-1 and TRBJ1-1; D is uncertain. The CDR3 is 13 amino acids. V was cut by 6 bases and J by 2 bases, with 13 bases left in between. From germline, CDR1 is DFQATT and CDR2 SNEGSKA (reference sequence).

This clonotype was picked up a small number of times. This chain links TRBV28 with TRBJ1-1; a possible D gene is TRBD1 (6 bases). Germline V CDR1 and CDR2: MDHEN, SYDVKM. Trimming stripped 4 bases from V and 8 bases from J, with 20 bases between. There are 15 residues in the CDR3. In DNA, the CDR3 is TGTGCCAGCAGTTCGCAAGGAGCAGGGCAGGGGGAAGCTTTCTTT. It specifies CASSSQGAGQGEAFF.

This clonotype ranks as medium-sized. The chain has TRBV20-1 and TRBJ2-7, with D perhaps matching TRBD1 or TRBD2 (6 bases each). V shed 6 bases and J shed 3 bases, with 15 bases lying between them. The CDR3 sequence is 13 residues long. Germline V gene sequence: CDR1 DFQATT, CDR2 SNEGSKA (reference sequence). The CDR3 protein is CSALGGSDYEQYF. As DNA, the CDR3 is TGCAGTGCCCTAGGGGGGAGTGACTACGAGCAGTACTTC.

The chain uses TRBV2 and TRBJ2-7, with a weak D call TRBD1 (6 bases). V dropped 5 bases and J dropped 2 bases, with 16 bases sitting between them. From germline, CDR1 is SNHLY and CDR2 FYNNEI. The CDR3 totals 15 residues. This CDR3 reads CASSPYDRQAYEQYF. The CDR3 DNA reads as TGTGCCAGCAGTCCTTATGACAGACAGGCCTACGAGCAGTACTTC. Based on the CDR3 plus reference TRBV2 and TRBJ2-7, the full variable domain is EPEVTQTPSHQVTQMGQEVILRCVPISNHLYFYWYRQILGQKVEFLVSFYNNEISEKSEIFDDQFSVERPDGSNFTLKIRSTKLEDSAMYFCASSPYDRQAYEQYFGPGTRLTVT.

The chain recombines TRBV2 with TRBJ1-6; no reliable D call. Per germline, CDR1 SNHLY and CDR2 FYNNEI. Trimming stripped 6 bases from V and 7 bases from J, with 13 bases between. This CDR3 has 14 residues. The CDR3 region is CASREGVRNSPLHF. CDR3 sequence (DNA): TGTGCCAGCAGGGAGGGTGTCCGGAATTCACCCCTCCACTTT.

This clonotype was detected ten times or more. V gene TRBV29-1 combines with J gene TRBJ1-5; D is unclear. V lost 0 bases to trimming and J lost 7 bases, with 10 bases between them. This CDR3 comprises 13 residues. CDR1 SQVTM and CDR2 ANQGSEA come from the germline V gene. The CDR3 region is CSVEDSAGQPQHF. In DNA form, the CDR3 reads TGCAGCGTTGAAGATAGTGCTGGGCAGCCCCAGCATTTT. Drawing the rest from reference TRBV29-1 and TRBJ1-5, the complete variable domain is SAVISQKPSRDICQRGTSLTIQCQVDSQVTMMFWYRQQPGQSLTLIATANQGSEATYESGFVIDKFPISRPNLTFSTLTVSNMSPEDSSIYLCSVEDSAGQPQHFGDGTRLSIL.

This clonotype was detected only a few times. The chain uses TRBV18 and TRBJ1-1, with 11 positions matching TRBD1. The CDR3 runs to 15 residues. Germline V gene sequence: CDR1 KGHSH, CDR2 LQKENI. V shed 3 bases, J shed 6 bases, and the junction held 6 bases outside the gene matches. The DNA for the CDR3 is TGTGCCAGCTCACCGAACGGACAGGGGGCTTCTGAAGCTTTCTTT. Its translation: CASSPNGQGASEAFF.

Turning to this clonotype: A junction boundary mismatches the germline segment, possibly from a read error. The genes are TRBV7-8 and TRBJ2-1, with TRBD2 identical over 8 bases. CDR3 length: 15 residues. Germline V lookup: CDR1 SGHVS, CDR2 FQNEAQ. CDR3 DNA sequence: TGTGTCAGCAGCTTAGTCGGGGGGGATTACAATGAGCAGTTCTTC. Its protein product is CVSSLVGGDYNEQFF.

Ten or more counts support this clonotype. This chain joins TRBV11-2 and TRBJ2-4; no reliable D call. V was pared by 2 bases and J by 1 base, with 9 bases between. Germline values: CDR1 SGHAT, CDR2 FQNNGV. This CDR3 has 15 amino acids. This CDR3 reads CASSLIYGAKNIQYF. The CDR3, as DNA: TGTGCCAGCAGCTTAATATACGGCGCCAAAAACATTCAGTACTTC.

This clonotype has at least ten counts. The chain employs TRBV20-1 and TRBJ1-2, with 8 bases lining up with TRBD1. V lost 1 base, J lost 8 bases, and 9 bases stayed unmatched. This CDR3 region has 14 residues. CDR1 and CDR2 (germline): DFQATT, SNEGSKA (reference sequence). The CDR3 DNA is TGCAGTGCTAGAGCCGGGACAGGCTACGAGGGCTACACCTTC. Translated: CSARAGTGYEGYTF.

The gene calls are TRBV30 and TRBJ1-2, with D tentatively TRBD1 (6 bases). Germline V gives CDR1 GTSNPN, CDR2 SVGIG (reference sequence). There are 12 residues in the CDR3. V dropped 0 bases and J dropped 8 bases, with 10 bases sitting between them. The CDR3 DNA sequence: TGTGCCTGGAGTGTACGGGGGCTCGGCTACACCTTC. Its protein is CAWSVRGLGYTF.

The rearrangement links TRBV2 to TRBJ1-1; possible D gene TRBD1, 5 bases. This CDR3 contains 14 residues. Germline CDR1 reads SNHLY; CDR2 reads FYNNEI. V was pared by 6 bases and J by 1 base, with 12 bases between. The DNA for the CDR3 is TGTGCCAGCAGGGACCCGGGACCGAACACTGAAGCTTTCTTT. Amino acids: CASRDPGPNTEAFF.